Listed below are T cell receptor beta chains from one sample, sequenced in a study of shared clonotypes between healthy human individuals. Profiled with immunoSEQ multiplex PCR; TCRdb holds only in-frame clones, not every one. There are some 2,000,000 clones in the sample; about 95% occur only once, and around 1.1% lies in the top ten. Sequenced: naive CD8+ T cells sorted from blood. The receptors stem from a man between 18 and 29 years old in good health. The CDR3 runs from the conserved cysteine through the conserved F or W. The D gene is left open where the match is weak. Some rows have no size entry. The others give once, few or many, or a class for an expanded clone.

V gene	D gene	J gene	clone size	CDR3 protein	CDR3 DNA
TRBV7-9	NA	TRBJ2-5	once	CASSRNPLGVETQYF	TGTGCCAGCAGCCGAAACCCTCTTGGGGTAGAGACCCAGTACTTC
TRBV11-2	TRBD2	TRBJ2-7	NA	CASGGPYSYEQYF	TGTGCCTCGGGGGGGCCCTATTCCTACGAGCAGTACTTC
TRBV21-1	NA	TRBJ2-7	NA	CASVQDPYEQYF	TGTGCCAGCGTCCAAGACCCCTACGAGCAGTACTTC
TRBV30	TRBD1	TRBJ2-5	NA	CAWSFGQGAETQYF	TGTGCCTGGAGTTTCGGACAGGGGGCAGAGACCCAGTACTTC
TRBV9	NA	TRBJ2-5	NA	CASSVAGAGFQETQYF	TGTGCCAGCAGCGTAGCGGGGGCGGGGTTCCAAGAGACCCAGTACTTC
TRBV18	TRBD2	TRBJ2-1	NA	CASSPVGGSSYNEQFF	TGTGCCAGCTCCCCCGTGGGGGGGAGCTCCTACAATGAGCAGTTCTTC
TRBV13	NA	TRBJ1-3	once	CASSLGLNIGNTIYF	TGTGCCAGCAGCTTAGGGTTAAACATCGGAAACACCATATATTTT
TRBV7-9	NA	TRBJ1-5	NA	CASSTDNQPQHF	TGTGCCAGCAGCACCGACAATCAGCCCCAGCATTTT
TRBV6-1	TRBD1	TRBJ2-7	NA	CASSLRTGGSYEQYF	TGTGCCAGCAGTCTTAGGACAGGGGGCTCCTACGAGCAGTACTTC
TRBV5-6	TRBD1	TRBJ1-4	NA	CASSRDRVANEKLFF	TGTGCCAGCAGCCGCGACAGGGTAGCTAATGAAAAACTGTTTTTT
TRBV11-2	NA	TRBJ1-5	NA	CASSLDVGGNQPQHF	TGTGCCAGCAGCTTAGATGTAGGGGGCAATCAGCCCCAGCATTTT
TRBV4-1	NA	TRBJ2-1	NA	CASSQGLSEGRRQFF	TGCGCCAGCAGCCAAGGGTTATCTGAGGGACGGAGGCAGTTCTTC
TRBV27	TRBD2	TRBJ2-7	NA	CASSFIGTSDYEQYF	TGTGCCAGCAGTTTTATCGGGACTAGCGACTACGAGCAGTACTTC
TRBV30	NA	TRBJ2-5	NA	CAWSSGASETQYF	TGTGCCTGGAGTTCGGGGGCTTCGGAGACCCAGTACTTC
TRBV14	NA	TRBJ2-1	NA	CASSQSGEQFF	TGTGCCAGCAGCCAATCTGGTGAGCAGTTCTTC